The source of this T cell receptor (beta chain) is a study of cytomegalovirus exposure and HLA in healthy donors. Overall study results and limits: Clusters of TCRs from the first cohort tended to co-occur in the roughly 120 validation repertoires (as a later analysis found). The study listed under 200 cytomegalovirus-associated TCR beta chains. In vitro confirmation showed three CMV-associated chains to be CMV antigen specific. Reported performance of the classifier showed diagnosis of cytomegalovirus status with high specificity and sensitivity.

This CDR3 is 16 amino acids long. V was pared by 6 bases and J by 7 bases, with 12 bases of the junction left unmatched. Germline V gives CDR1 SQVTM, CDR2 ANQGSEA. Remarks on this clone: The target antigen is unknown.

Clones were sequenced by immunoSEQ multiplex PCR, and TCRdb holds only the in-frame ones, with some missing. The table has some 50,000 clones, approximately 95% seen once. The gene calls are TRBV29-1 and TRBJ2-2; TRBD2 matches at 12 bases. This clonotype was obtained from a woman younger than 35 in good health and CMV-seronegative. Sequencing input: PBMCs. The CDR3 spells CSVKLAGGPRGGELFF. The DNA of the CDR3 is TGCAGCGTCAAGCTAGCGGGGGGGCCTAGGGGCGGGGAGCTGTTTTTT.